This entry lists 10 T cell receptor beta chains sequenced from one sample in a study of glioma-infiltrating T cells. TCR alpha and beta CDR3 regions were amplified from RNA using iRepertoire nested multiplex PCR. One entry per CDR3 protein results from TCRdb running MiXCR on the multiplex PCR reads. This table holds 85,000 to 110,000 distinct CDR3 sequences, around 28% found once. The sample taken for sequencing was glioma tissue, nonneoplastic brain tissue, or PBMCs (not recorded which). The source of these receptors is a human donor with low-grade glioma or glioblastoma, undergoing nonglioma brain surgery, or in good health (not recorded which).

This rearrangement joins TRBV29-1 to TRBJ2-3; 11 nucleotides match TRBD1. Germline CDR1 and CDR2: SQVTM and ANQGSEA. The V segment lost 7 bases and the J segment 0 bases; nucleotides outside the gene matches: 6. The CDR3 extends over 15 amino acids. Here the CDR3 DNA reads TGCAGCGCCCCGGGACAGGGGGGTAGCACAGATACGCAGTATTTT. The encoded protein is CSAPGQGGSTDTQYF.

This clonotype appeared a few times. One end of the junction is discordant with germline, which a read error may explain. V usage is TRBV5-1 and J usage is TRBJ2-2; TRBD2 is a possible D gene (6 bases). Germline V lookup: CDR1 SGHRS, CDR2 YFSETQ. The CDR3 extends over 16 amino acids. CDR3 loop: CASSPLRGWSSGELFF. In DNA form, the CDR3 reads TGCGCCAGCAGCCCTTTGCGGGGATGGTCTTCCGGGGAGTTGTTTTTT.

This clonotype was seen many times. The chain employs TRBV14 and TRBJ1-1, with D unclear. This CDR3 is built from 13 residues. The V end lost 3 bases, the J end lost 5 bases, and 10 bases lay between the germline ends. Germline CDR1 is SGHDN and CDR2 is FVKESK. CDR3 DNA: TGTGCCAGCAGCCACAAACGGGTGACTGAAGCTTTCTTT. Translation gives CASSHKRVTEAFF.

This clonotype was found many times. CDR3 nucleotide sequence: TGCGCCAGCAGCCAAGATAGTCTTAACACTGAAGCTTTCTTT. This gives the protein CASSQDSLNTEAFF. The V call is TRBV4-1, the J call TRBJ1-1; D not resolved. The CDR3 runs 14 residues. Trimming cost V 0 bases and J 2 bases, with 7 bases left between them. In germline, CDR1 is MGHRA, CDR2 YSYEKL.

The gene calls are TRBV5-4 and TRBJ1-2; the match to TRBD1 covers 11 bases. The length of the CDR3 is 15 residues. V lost 4 bases, J lost 9 bases, and 11 bases stayed unmatched. The germline V gene encodes CDR1 SGHNT and CDR2 YYREEE (reference sequence). CDR3 coding DNA: TGTGCCAGCAGCGAGGGGACAGGGGGGATGCTACGCTACACCTTC. Amino acids: CASSEGTGGMLRYTF. The complete variable domain, with remaining parts taken from reference TRBV5-4 and TRBJ1-2, reads ETGVTQSPTHLIKTRGQQVTLRCSSQSGHNTVSWYQQALGQGPQFIFQYYREEENGRGNFPPRFSGLQFPNYSSELNVNALELDDSALYLCASSEGTGGMLRYTFGSGTRLTVV.

The chain combines TRBV29-1 with TRBJ1-2; D call uncertain. Germline values: CDR1 SQVTM, CDR2 ANQGSEA. The CDR3 has 11 amino acids. Deletions cut 4 bases from V and 5 bases from J, with 8 bases between. The CDR3 DNA reads as TGCAGCGTTGGGCAGGATTATGGCTACACCTTC. It yields the protein CSVGQDYGYTF.

Note on this clonotype: Possible read error: a much larger clone is one base away. This CDR3 reads CASSLNRQTQYF. CDR3 nucleotide sequence: TGTGCCAGCAGTTTAAACAGACAGACCCAGTACTTC. The chain couples TRBV28 to TRBJ2-5; no definite D call. CDR3 size: 12 residues. Deletions cut 2 bases from V and 6 bases from J, with 7 bases between. Germline values: CDR1 MDHEN, CDR2 SYDVKM.

This clonotype was observed many times. V gene TRBV7-3 combines with J gene TRBJ2-3; D is unresolved. Per germline, CDR1 SGHTA and CDR2 FQGTGA. Trimming cost V 5 bases and J 0 bases, with 15 bases left between them. The CDR3 extends over 16 amino acids. The CDR3 reads CASSPSLEPSTDTQYF. In nucleotides, the CDR3 is TGTGCCAGCAGCCCAAGCCTAGAGCCTAGCACAGATACGCAGTATTTT.

In this sample, this clonotype turned up many times. The chain carries TRBV2 and TRBJ2-7; tentatively, D is TRBD1 (5 bases). The CDR3 runs to 15 residues. Germline lookup yields CDR1 SNHLY and CDR2 FYNNEI. V was shortened by 1 base and J by 0 bases, with 10 bases between the two germline ends. The CDR3 nucleotides read TGTGCCAGCAGTGAAGGACAGAGTAGCTCCTACGAGCAGTACTTC. Protein: CASSEGQSSSYEQYF. Full variable domain (outside the CDR3, taken from reference TRBV2 and TRBJ2-7): EPEVTQTPSHQVTQMGQEVILRCVPISNHLYFYWYRQILGQKVEFLVSFYNNEISEKSEIFDDQFSVERPDGSNFTLKIRSTKLEDSAMYFCASSEGQSSSYEQYFGPGTRLTVT.

This clonotype was picked up many times. V and J are TRBV20-1 and TRBJ1-6; tentatively, D is TRBD1 (5 bases). The germline V gene encodes CDR1 DFQATT and CDR2 SNEGSKA (reference sequence). V was clipped by 1 base and J by 9 bases, with 10 bases between them. This CDR3 is 13 amino acids long. The CDR3 protein is CSARVREGSPLHF. The CDR3, as DNA: TGCAGTGCTAGAGTCAGGGAAGGTTCACCCCTCCACTTT.